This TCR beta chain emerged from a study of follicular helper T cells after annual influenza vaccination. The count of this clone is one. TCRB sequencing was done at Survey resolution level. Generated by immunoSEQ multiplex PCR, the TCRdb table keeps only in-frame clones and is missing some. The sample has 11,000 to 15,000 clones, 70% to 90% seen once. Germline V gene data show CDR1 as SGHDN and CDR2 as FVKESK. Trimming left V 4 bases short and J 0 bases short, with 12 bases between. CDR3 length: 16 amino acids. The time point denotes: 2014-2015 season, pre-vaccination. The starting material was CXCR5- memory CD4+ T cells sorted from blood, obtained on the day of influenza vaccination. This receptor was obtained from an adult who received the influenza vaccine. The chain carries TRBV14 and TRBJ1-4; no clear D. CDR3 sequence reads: CASSLHKGTTNEKLFF. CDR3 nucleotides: TGTGCCAGCAGCCTTCACAAGGGAACAACTAATGAAAAACTGTTTTTT.